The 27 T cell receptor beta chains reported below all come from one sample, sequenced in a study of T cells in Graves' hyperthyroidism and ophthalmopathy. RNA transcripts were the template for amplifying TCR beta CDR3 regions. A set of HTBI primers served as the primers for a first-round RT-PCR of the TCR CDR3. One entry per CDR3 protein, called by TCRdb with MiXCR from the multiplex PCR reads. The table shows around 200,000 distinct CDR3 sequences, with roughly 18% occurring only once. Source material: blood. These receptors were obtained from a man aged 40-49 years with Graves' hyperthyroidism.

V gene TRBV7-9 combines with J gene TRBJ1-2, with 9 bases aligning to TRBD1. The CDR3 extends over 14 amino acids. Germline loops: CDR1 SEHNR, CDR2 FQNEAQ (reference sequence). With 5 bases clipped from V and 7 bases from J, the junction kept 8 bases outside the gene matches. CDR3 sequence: CASSPRTGVVGYTF. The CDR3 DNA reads TGTGCCAGCAGCCCCCGGACAGGGGTAGTTGGCTACACCTTC.

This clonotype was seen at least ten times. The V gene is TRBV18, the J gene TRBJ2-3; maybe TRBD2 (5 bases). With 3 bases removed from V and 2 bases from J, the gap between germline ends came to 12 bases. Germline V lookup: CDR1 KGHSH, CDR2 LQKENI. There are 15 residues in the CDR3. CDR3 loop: CASSPRAATTDTQYF. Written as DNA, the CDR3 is TGTGCCAGCTCACCGCGGGCAGCTACCACAGATACGCAGTATTTT. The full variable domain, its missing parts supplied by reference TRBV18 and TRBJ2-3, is NAGVMQNPRHLVRRRGQEARLRCSPMKGHSHVYWYRQLPEEGLKFMVYLQKENIIDESGMPKERFSAEFPKEGPSILRIQQVVRGDSAAYFCASSPRAATTDTQYFGPGTRLTVL.

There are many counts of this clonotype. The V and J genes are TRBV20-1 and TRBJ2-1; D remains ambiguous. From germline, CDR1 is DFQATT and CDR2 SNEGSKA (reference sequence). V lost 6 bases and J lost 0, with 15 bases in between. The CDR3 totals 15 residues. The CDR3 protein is CSAPNVFYSYNEQFF. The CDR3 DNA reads TGCAGTGCCCCAAACGTATTTTACTCCTACAATGAGCAGTTCTTC.

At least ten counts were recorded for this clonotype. The CDR3 is CSAGGGQTDTQYF. The CDR3 DNA reads TGCAGTGCGGGCGGAGGGCAGACAGATACGCAGTATTTT. The rearrangement joins TRBV20-1 to TRBJ2-3; weak D call: TRBD2 (6 bases). The CDR3 contains 13 residues. Trimming removed 6 bases from V and 3 bases from J, with 13 bases in between. In germline, CDR1 is DFQATT, CDR2 SNEGSKA (reference sequence).

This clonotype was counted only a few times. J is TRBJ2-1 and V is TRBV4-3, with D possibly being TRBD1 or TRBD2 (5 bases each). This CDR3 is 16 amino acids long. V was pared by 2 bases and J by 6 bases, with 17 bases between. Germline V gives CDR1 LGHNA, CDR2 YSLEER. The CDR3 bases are TGCGCCAGCAGCCAATCCGACTACCCGGGGCTCAATGAGCAGTTCTTC. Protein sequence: CASSQSDYPGLNEQFF.

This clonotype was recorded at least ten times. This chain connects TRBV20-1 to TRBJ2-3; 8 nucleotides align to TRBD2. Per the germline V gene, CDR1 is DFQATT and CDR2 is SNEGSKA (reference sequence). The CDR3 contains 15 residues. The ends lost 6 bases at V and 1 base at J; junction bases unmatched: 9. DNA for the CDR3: TGCAGTGCCCTGGGTGGTAGCGGGGGCACAGATACGCAGTATTTT. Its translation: CSALGGSGGTDTQYF.

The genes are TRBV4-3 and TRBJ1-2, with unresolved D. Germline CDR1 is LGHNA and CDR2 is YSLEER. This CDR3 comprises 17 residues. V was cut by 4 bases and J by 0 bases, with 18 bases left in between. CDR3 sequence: CASSLGMQVQTNYGYTF. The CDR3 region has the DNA TGCGCCAGCAGCCTTGGAATGCAGGTCCAAACTAACTATGGCTACACCTTC.

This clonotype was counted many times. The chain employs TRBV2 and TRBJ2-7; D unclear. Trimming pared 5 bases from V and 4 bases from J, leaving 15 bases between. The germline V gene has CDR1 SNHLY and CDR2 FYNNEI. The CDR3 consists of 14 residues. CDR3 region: CASSPSGGNYEQYF. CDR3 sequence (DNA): TGTGCCAGCAGTCCAAGTGGCGGAAATTACGAGCAGTACTTC.

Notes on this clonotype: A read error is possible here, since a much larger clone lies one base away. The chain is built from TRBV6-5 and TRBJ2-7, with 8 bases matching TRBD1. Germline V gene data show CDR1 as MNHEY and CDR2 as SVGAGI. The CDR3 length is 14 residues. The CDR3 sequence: CAGSYSQGAGEQYF. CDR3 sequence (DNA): TGTGCCGGCAGTTACTCGCAGGGGGCGGGTGAGCAGTACTTC.

DNA of the CDR3: TGTGCCACAGAGGGACAGGGGACCAACGAGCAGTACTTC. The encoded protein is CATEGQGTNEQYF. The gene calls are TRBV24-1 and TRBJ2-7, with 10 bases identical to TRBD1. Germline V gene data show CDR1 as KGHDR and CDR2 as SFDVKD. The CDR3 runs 13 residues. The trim removed 10 bases at V and 5 bases at J, leaving 7 bases unmatched.

The chain's CDR3 is CASSIIGGQPQHF. The CDR3 DNA reads as TGTGCCAGTAGTATTATCGGAGGTCAGCCCCAGCATTTT. The chain couples TRBV19 to TRBJ1-5; D ambiguous. The CDR3 spans 13 residues. Germline V gives CDR1 LNHDA, CDR2 SQIVND (reference sequence). V was cut by 3 bases and J by 6 bases, with 9 bases left in between.

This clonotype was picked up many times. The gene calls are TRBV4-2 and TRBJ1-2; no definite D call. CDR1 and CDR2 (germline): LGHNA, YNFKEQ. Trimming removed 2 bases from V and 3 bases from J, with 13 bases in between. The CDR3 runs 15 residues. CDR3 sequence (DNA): TGTGCCAGCAGCCAAATATATGCCTCCTACTATGGCTACACCTTC. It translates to CASSQIYASYYGYTF.

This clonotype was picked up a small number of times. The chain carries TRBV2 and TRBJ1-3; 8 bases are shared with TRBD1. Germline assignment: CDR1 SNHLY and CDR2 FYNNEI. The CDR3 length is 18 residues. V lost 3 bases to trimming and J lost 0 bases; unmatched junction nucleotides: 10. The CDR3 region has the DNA TGTGCCAGCAGTGATGAAATAGGACAGGGATTCTCTGGAAACACCATATATTTT. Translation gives CASSDEIGQGFSGNTIYF.

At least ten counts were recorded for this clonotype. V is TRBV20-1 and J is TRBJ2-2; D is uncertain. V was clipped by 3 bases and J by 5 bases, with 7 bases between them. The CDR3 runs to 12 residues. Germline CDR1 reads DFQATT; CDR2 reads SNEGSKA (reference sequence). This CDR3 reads CSARHYTGELFF. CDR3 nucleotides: TGCAGTGCTAGGCACTATACCGGGGAGCTGTTTTTT.

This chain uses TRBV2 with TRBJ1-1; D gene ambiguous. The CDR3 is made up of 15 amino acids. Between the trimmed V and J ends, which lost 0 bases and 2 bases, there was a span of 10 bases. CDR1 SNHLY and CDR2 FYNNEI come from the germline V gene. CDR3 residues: CASSEAWAGNTEAFF. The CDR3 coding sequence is TGTGCCAGCAGTGAAGCCTGGGCAGGAAACACTGAAGCTTTCTTT.

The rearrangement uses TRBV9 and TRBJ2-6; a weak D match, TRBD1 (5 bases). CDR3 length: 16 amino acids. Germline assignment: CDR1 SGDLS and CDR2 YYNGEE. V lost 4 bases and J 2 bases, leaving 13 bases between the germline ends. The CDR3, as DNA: TGTGCCAGCAGCCCAGGGATCTTGGCTGGGGCCAACGTCCTGACTTTC. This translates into CASSPGILAGANVLTF.

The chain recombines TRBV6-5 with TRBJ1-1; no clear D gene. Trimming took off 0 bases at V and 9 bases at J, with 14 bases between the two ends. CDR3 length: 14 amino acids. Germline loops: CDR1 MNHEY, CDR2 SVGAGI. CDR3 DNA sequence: TGTGCCAGCAGTTACTCGGGAGATAGGGCACAAGCTTTCTTT. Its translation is CASSYSGDRAQAFF.

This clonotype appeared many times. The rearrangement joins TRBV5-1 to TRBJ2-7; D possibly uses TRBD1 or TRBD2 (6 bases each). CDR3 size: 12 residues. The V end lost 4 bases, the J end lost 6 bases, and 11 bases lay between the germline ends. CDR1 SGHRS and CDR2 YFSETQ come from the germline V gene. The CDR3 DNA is TGCGCCAGCAGCACGGGGGCTTCCGAGCAGTACTTC. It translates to CASSTGASEQYF.

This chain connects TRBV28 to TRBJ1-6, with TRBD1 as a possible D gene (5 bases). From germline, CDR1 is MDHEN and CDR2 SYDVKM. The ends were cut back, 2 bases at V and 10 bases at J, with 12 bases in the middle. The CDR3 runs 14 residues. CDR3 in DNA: TGTGCCAGCAGTTTACCGGGGCGTAACTCACCCCTCCACTTT. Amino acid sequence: CASSLPGRNSPLHF.

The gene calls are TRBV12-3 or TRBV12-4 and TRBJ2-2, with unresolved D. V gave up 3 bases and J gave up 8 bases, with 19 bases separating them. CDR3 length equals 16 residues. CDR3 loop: CASSFGLTVSVGELFF. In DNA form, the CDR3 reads TGTGCCAGCAGTTTTGGGCTAACCGTCTCCGTTGGGGAGCTGTTTTTT.

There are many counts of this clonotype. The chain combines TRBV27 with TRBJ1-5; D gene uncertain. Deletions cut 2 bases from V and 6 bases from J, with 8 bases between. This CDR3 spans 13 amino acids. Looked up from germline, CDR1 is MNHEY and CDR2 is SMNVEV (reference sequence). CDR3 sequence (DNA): TGTGCCAGCAGTTTACAGGTGCGTCAGCCCCAGCATTTT. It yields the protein CASSLQVRQPQHF.

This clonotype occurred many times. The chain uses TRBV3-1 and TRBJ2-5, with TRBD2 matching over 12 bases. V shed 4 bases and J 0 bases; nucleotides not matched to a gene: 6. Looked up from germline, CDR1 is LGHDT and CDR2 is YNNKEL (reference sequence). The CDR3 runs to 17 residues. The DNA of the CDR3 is TGTGCCAGCAGCCCCCGACTAGCGGGGGTCTACCAAGAGACCCAGTACTTC. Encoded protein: CASSPRLAGVYQETQYF.

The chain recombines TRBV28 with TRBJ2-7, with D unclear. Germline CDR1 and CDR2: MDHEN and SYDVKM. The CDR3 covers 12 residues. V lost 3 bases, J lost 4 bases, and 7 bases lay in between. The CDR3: CASSFNNYEQYF. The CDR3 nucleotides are TGTGCCAGCAGTTTTAACAATTACGAGCAGTACTTC.

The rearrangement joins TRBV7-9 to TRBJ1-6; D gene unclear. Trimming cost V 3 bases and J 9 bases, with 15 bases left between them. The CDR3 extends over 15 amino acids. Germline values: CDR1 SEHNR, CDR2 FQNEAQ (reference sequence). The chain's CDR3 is CASSLEGIGSSPLHF. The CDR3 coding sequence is TGTGCCAGCAGCTTGGAAGGTATCGGAAGTTCACCCCTCCACTTT.

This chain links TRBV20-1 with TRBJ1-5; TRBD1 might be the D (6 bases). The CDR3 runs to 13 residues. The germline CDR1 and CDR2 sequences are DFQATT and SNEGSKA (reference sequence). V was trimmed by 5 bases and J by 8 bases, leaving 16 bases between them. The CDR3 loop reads CSAAGQPQEPQHF. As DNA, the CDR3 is TGCAGTGCTGCCGGACAGCCCCAGGAGCCCCAGCATTTT.

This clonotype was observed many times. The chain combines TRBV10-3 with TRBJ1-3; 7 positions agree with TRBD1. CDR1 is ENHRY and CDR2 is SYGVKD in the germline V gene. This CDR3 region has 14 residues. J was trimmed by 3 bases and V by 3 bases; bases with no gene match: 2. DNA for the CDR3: TGTGCCATCAGTGACGGGACAGTTGGAAACACCATATATTTT. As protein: CAISDGTVGNTIYF.

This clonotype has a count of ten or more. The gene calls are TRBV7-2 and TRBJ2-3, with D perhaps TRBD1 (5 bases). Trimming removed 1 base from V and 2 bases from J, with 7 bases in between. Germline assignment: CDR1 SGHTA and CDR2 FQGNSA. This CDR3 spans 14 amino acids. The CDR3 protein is CASSLGQTTDTQYF. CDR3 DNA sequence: TGTGCCAGCAGCTTAGGACAGACCACAGATACGCAGTATTTT.